Presented here are 3 T cell receptor beta chains from one specimen sequenced in a study of blood T cell repertoires in COVID-19. Profiled with immunoSEQ multiplex PCR; TCRdb holds only in-frame clones, not every one. Here the sample spans more than 150,000 clones, 84% being singletons. Sequenced sample: peripheral blood. The receptors were sampled from a human donor in a cohort sampled during active COVID-19.

This clone was observed once. The rearrangement joins TRBV3-1 (or the pseudogene TRBV3-2) to TRBJ2-5, with D possibly being TRBD2 (7 bases). Per germline, CDR1 LGHDT and CDR2 YNNKEL (reference sequence). V lost 4 bases to trimming and J lost 5 bases, with 20 bases between them. The CDR3 loop spans 16 amino acids. Here the CDR3 reads CASSPYGGGIRETQYF. The CDR3 DNA sequence: TGTGCCAGCAGCCCTTATGGGGGGGGCATACGGGAGACCCAGTACTTC.

This clone appeared once. The J gene is TRBJ1-2, the V gene TRBV27; 7 nucleotides match TRBD1. V shed 4 bases and J 2 bases; nucleotides not matched to a gene: 4. The germline V gene encodes CDR1 MNHEY and CDR2 SMNVEV (reference sequence). This CDR3 spans 14 amino acids. The CDR3 protein is CASSSGDRNYGYTF. The DNA of the CDR3 is TGTGCCAGCAGTTCCGGGGACAGAAACTATGGCTACACCTTC.

The V and J genes are TRBV14 and TRBJ2-7; TRBD1 aligns across 8 bases. Per the germline V gene, CDR1 is SGHDN and CDR2 is FVKESK. V dropped 4 bases and J dropped 0; count of bases not matched to a gene: 11. This CDR3 is built from 17 residues. CDR3 sequence reads: CASSPDRANHNSYEQYF. As DNA, the CDR3 is TGTGCCAGCAGCCCGGACAGGGCCAACCATAACTCCTACGAGCAGTACTTC.